A single sample gave rise to the 22 T cell receptor beta chains below, sequenced in a study of T cells in Graves' hyperthyroidism and ophthalmopathy. Researchers amplified the TCR beta CDR3 regions from RNA transcripts. Initially, a first-round RT-PCR of the TCR CDR3 employed the HTBI primer set. TCRdb independently ran MiXCR on the multiplex PCR reads; one entry per CDR3 protein. The sample shows 600,000 to 650,000 distinct CDR3 sequences, 20% to 25% of them seen only once. Sequenced input: blood. The origin of the receptors is a man aged 25-45 years with Graves' ophthalmopathy.

This clonotype was counted many times. The chain uses TRBV6-1 and TRBJ1-1; 7 positions match TRBD1. The CDR3 is 15 residues long. Germline V lookup: CDR1 MNHNS, CDR2 SASEGT. Losses at the gene ends were 8 bases for V and 1 base for J; bases not matched to a gene: 10. The CDR3 region has the DNA TGTGCCAGCCGAACGGGACAGCAAAGGAACACTGAAGCTTTCTTT. Translating gives CASRTGQQRNTEAFF.

This clonotype has more than one count but fewer than ten. The V call is TRBV28, the J call TRBJ2-7, with D tentatively TRBD1 (6 bases). The length of the CDR3 is 15 residues. Deletions cut 3 bases from V and 2 bases from J, with 14 bases between. Germline V gene sequence: CDR1 MDHEN, CDR2 SYDVKM. Here the CDR3 reads CASSFLTGNTYEQYF. CDR3 sequence (DNA): TGTGCCAGCAGTTTTCTGACAGGCAACACCTACGAGCAGTACTTC.

The chain employs TRBV7-9 and TRBJ2-1; D unclear. V shed 2 bases and J shed 11 bases, with 4 bases lying between them. Germline V lookup: CDR1 SEHNR, CDR2 FQNEAQ (reference sequence). There are 10 residues in the CDR3. CDR3 coding DNA: TGTGCCAGCAGCTTAAGTCAGCAGTTCTTC. Encoded protein: CASSLSQQFF.

In this sample, this clonotype turned up many times. This chain uses TRBV10-1 with TRBJ2-2; D may be TRBD1 or TRBD2 (5 bases each). Trimming removed 8 bases from V and 5 bases from J, with 9 bases in between. The CDR3 runs 12 residues. The germline V gene has CDR1 WNHNN and CDR2 SYGVQD (reference sequence). The CDR3 protein is CASRGRTGELFF. The CDR3 nucleotides read TGCGCCAGCCGGGGACGGACCGGGGAGCTGTTTTTT.

This clonotype was observed many times. J is TRBJ2-1 and V is TRBV2; 10 positions match TRBD2. Trimming took 10 bases from V and 3 from J; bases not matched to a gene: 6. Germline assignment: CDR1 SNHLY and CDR2 FYNNEI. CDR3 length: 14 amino acids. The DNA of the CDR3 is TGTGCCACCCTCCGACTAGCGGGCTACAATGAGCAGTTCTTC. Protein product: CATLRLAGYNEQFF.

This chain connects TRBV27 to TRBJ1-5, with TRBD1 as a possible D gene (6 bases). The CDR3 consists of 14 residues. Germline V gene data show CDR1 as MNHEY and CDR2 as SMNVEV (reference sequence). The germline V and J ends were trimmed by 5 bases and 4 bases, with 12 bases remaining between them. CDR3 amino acids: CASSDLGGNQPQHF. The CDR3 DNA reads as TGTGCCAGCAGTGACCTAGGGGGTAATCAGCCCCAGCATTTT.

This clonotype was recorded many times. The chain uses TRBV14 and TRBJ1-1; D is ambiguous. Per the germline V gene, CDR1 is SGHDN and CDR2 is FVKESK. V was cut by 0 bases and J by 0 bases, with 8 bases left in between. The CDR3 length is 15 residues. CDR3 bases: TGTGCCAGCAGCCAAGACGGGCGGGTGAACACTGAAGCTTTCTTT. Protein: CASSQDGRVNTEAFF.

The rearrangement uses TRBV19 and TRBJ1-2; 7 nucleotides align to TRBD1. Germline V gives CDR1 LNHDA, CDR2 SQIVND (reference sequence). The CDR3 consists of 16 residues. With V trimmed by 0 bases and J by 5 bases, 9 bases remained unmatched. The DNA for the CDR3 is TGTGCCAGTAGTATAGATCTTCGACAGGGCGCGTATGGCTACACCTTC. Its translation is CASSIDLRQGAYGYTF.

The chain has TRBV7-3 and TRBJ2-3; 8 positions agree with TRBD2. The CDR3 spans 15 residues. Germline loops: CDR1 SGHTA, CDR2 FQGTGA. Losses at the gene ends were 4 bases for V and 5 bases for J; bases not matched to a gene: 8. This CDR3 is CASSSSGFGGDTQYF. CDR3 nucleotide sequence: TGTGCCAGCAGCTCTAGCGGGTTTGGAGGAGATACGCAGTATTTT.

This clonotype was recorded at least ten times. CDR3 sequence: CASRQLGGYNEQFF. Written as DNA, the CDR3 is TGCGCCAGCAGGCAACTAGGGGGCTACAATGAGCAGTTCTTC. The V and J genes are TRBV5-1 and TRBJ2-1, with a weak D call TRBD1 (6 bases). The germline V gene encodes CDR1 SGHRS and CDR2 YFSETQ. CDR3 length: 14 amino acids. Trimming took off 5 bases at V and 3 bases at J, with 12 bases between the two ends.

The gene calls are TRBV12-3 or TRBV12-4 and TRBJ2-2, with 8 bases that match TRBD2. CDR3 length: 16 amino acids. Trimming took 3 bases from V and 7 from J; bases not matched to a gene: 10. The CDR3 reads CASSFFSSGKDGELFF. The CDR3 bases are TGTGCCAGCAGTTTCTTTAGTAGCGGGAAGGACGGGGAGCTGTTTTTT.

This chain uses TRBV9 with TRBJ2-7; 7 nucleotides line up with TRBD2. The junction had 5 bases not matched to a gene; V was cut back by 0 bases and J by 2 bases. The CDR3 contains 15 residues. Germline V gene lookup returns CDR1 SGDLS and CDR2 YYNGEE. Here the CDR3 DNA reads TGTGCCAGCAGCGTAGGTCTAGCGGACCCCTACGAGCAGTACTTC. It encodes CASSVGLADPYEQYF.

This clonotype has a handful of counts. The rearrangement joins TRBV20-1 to TRBJ2-7; TRBD1 aligns across 7 bases. V shed 4 bases and J 2 bases; nucleotides not matched to a gene: 5. The CDR3 runs to 13 residues. Germline-derived CDR1 and CDR2 are DFQATT and SNEGSKA (reference sequence). CDR3 sequence reads: CSATKQGPYEQYF. CDR3 bases: TGCAGTGCTACCAAACAGGGGCCCTACGAGCAGTACTTC.

This clonotype was counted between two and nine times. The chain recombines TRBV2 with TRBJ2-2, with D perhaps matching TRBD1 or TRBD2 (5 bases each). The V gene lost 7 bases and the J gene lost 5 bases, with 14 bases spanning the gap. This CDR3 is built from 14 residues. Germline CDR1 is SNHLY and CDR2 is FYNNEI. The CDR3 is CASKQGPATGELFF. CDR3 nucleotides: TGTGCCAGCAAGCAGGGACCAGCAACCGGGGAGCTGTTTTTT. Variable domain in full (rest from reference TRBV2 and TRBJ2-2): EPEVTQTPSHQVTQMGQEVILRCVPISNHLYFYWYRQILGQKVEFLVSFYNNEISEKSEIFDDQFSVERPDGSNFTLKIRSTKLEDSAMYFCASKQGPATGELFFGEGSRLTVL.

The chain joins TRBV29-1 to TRBJ1-5, with 9 positions matching TRBD1. After removal of 6 bases from V and 1 base from J, the junction contained 4 bases not matched to a gene. The CDR3 consists of 14 residues. Germline loops: CDR1 SQVTM, CDR2 ANQGSEA. The CDR3 here is CSVGTGTSNQPQHF. As DNA, the CDR3 is TGCAGCGTAGGGACAGGGACGAGCAATCAGCCCCAGCATTTT.

This clonotype was recorded many times. This chain links TRBV5-1 with TRBJ1-1; 9 nucleotides align to TRBD1. CDR3 length equals 13 residues. The trim removed 2 bases at V and 7 bases at J, leaving 3 bases unmatched. The germline V gene encodes CDR1 SGHRS and CDR2 YFSETQ. The DNA of the CDR3 is TGCGCCAGCAGCTTCTTGGGACAGGGTGAAGCTTTCTTT. Amino acids: CASSFLGQGEAFF.

J is TRBJ2-5 and V is TRBV4-1; 7 positions match TRBD1. This CDR3 has 15 residues. V dropped 5 bases and J dropped 0; count of bases not matched to a gene: 6. Germline loops: CDR1 MGHRA, CDR2 YSYEKL. CDR3: CASSGQTGYQETQYF. DNA of the CDR3: TGCGCCAGCAGCGGGCAGACAGGGTACCAAGAGACCCAGTACTTC.

This clonotype came up a few times. V and J are TRBV18 and TRBJ1-2; D not certain. CDR3 size: 15 residues. CDR1 is KGHSH and CDR2 is LQKENI in the germline V gene. V lost 4 bases to trimming and J lost 7 bases, with 19 bases between them. CDR3 in amino acids: CASSQYTDGLRGYTF. The CDR3 bases are TGTGCCAGCTCACAATATACGGACGGATTACGTGGCTACACCTTC.

This clonotype was detected a few times. The genes are TRBV24-1 and TRBJ2-1; 7 bases align to TRBD2. The DNA end favors TRBJ2-7, so the J call may be wrong. This CDR3 has 14 residues. Looked up from germline, CDR1 is KGHDR and CDR2 is SFDVKD. DNA of the CDR3: TGTGCCCCGGTCGGGGCGGGAGTAGCAAATGAGCAGTACTTC. Protein: CAPVGAGVANEQYF.

This clonotype occurred many times. The gene calls are TRBV2 and TRBJ1-5; maybe TRBD1 (5 bases). This CDR3 is 14 amino acids long. V lost 4 bases and J lost 2, with 9 bases in between. Germline CDR1 and CDR2: SNHLY and FYNNEI. The CDR3 region has the DNA TGTGCCAGCAGTGCCAGGGAGGGCAATCAGCCCCAGCATTTT. As protein: CASSAREGNQPQHF.

Remarks on this clonotype: Its ends do not fully match the called genes, so a read error is possible. This sequence joins TRBV5-1 and TRBJ2-7, with 13 positions matching TRBD2. CDR3 length: 15 residues. Germline-derived CDR1 and CDR2 are SGHRS and YFSETQ. CDR3: CASSKGTSGVLEQYF. The CDR3 bases are TGTGCCAGCAGTAAAGGGACTAGCGGGGTCCTCGAGCAGTACTTC.

The chain recombines TRBV6-5 with TRBJ2-5; 9 bases map to TRBD1. V dropped 0 bases and J dropped 4; count of bases not matched to a gene: 15. The germline gives CDR1 MNHEY, CDR2 SVGAGI. This CDR3 is built from 19 residues. The chain's CDR3 is CASSYSGTGWTGASETQYF. CDR3 bases: TGTGCCAGCAGTTACTCCGGGACAGGGTGGACGGGGGCCTCAGAGACCCAGTACTTC.